This T cell receptor beta chain was obtained from a study of Graves' ophthalmopathy and Graves' hyperthyroidism. This CDR3 spans 15 amino acids. Between the trimmed V and J ends, which lost 2 bases and 5 bases, there was a span of 15 bases. Germline loops: CDR1 SGHVS, CDR2 FNYEAQ. Findings and caveats of the study: The majority of expanded thyroid clonotypes above 0.001 frequency also occurred in blood.

Of note for this clonotype: No antigen is known for it.

Investigators amplified TCR beta CDR3 regions from RNA transcripts. HTBI primers were used in a first-round RT-PCR, which preceded a second-round multiplex PCR. A single record per CDR3 protein comes from TCRdb applying MiXCR to the multiplex PCR reads. The sample lists 680,000 or so distinct CDR3 sequences, 22% occurring once. Cases classed as stable hyperthyroidism had no ophthalmopathy within 18 months of follow-up. Hyperthyroidism patients, aged 18 to 65, were newly diagnosed, under 2 months' duration. The authors isolated PBMCs from around 10 ml of fresh peripheral blood. Sequences were obtained from peripheral blood. The rearrangement uses TRBV7-6 and TRBJ1-2; possibly TRBD1 for D (6 bases). This receptor was obtained from a woman younger than 35 with stable Graves' hyperthyroidism. Some clones in this sample may be carry-over from other donors' samples. The CDR3 sequence: CASSLTSTGSYGYTF. CDR3 nucleotide sequence: TGTGCCAGCAGCTTAACTAGTACAGGGTCGTATGGCTACACCTTC.